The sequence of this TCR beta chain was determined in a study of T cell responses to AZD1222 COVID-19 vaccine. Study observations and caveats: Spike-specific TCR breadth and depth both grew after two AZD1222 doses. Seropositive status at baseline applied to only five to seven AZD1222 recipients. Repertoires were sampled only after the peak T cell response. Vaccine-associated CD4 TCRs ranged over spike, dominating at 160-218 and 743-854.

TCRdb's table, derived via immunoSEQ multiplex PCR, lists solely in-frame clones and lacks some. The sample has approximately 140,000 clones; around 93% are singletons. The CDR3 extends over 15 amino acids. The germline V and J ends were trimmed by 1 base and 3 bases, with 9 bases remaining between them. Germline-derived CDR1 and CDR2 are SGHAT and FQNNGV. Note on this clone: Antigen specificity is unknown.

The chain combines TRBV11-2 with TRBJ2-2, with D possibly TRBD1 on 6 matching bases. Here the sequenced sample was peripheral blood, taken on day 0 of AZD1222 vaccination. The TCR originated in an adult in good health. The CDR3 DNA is TGTGCCAGCAGCTTAGGGGGGCCGTACACCGGGGAGCTGTTTTTT. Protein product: CASSLGGPYTGELFF.